The text below deals with one T cell receptor (beta chain). This record comes from a study of control samples from healthy donors and cancer patients. Looked up from germline, CDR1 is LGHDT and CDR2 is YNNKEL (reference sequence). The CDR3 has 18 amino acids. J was trimmed by 4 bases and V by 0 bases; bases with no gene match: 11. Profiled with immunoSEQ multiplex PCR; TCRdb holds only in-frame clones, not every one. This sample carries tens of thousands of clones, about 95% of them seen once, and the ten largest clones take 2.5% to 3%. The sequence was collected from a woman aged 25 to 39 in good health. Sequencing used blood. V usage is TRBV3-1 (or the pseudogene TRBV3-2) and J usage is TRBJ2-1; 8 nucleotides agree with TRBD2. CDR3 nucleotide sequence: TGTGCCAGCAGCCAAGAGGAGGATAGGCTAGCGGGTTACAATGAGCAGTTCTTC. The encoded protein is CASSQEEDRLAGYNEQFF.